Listed below are T cell receptor beta chains from one sample, sequenced in a study of cytomegalovirus exposure and HLA in healthy donors. The assay was immunoSEQ multiplex PCR, and TCRdb's table has in-frame clones only and misses some. The table shows 140,000 to 150,000 clones, with roughly four fifths occurring only once. Input material: PBMCs. The receptors derive from a man in his forties in good health and CMV-seropositive. The CDR3 runs from the conserved cysteine through the conserved F or W. The order of the fields is V gene, clone size, J gene, D gene, CDR3 length, CDR3 DNA, CDR3 protein. D genes are given only for firm matches. Rows give clone size only sometimes, using once, few, many, or a class for an expanded clone.

>TRBV29-1|-|TRBJ1-4|TRBD1|14
TGCAGCGTAGTCCCTGGACAGGGGGGTGAAAAACTGTTTTTT
CSVVPGQGGEKLFF
>TRBV30|few|TRBJ1-3|-|13
TGTGCCCTACAGGGAACCTCCGGAAACACCATATATTTT
CALQGTSGNTIYF
>TRBV4-1|-|TRBJ2-7|TRBD2|14
TGCGCCAGCAGCCAAGGGCGGCGGGAGGGTTCCACGTACTTC
CASSQGRREGSTYF
>TRBV7-9|-|TRBJ2-1|TRBD2|14
TGTGCCAGTAAAGCGGGAGGGCCTCTTAATGAGCAGTTCTTC
CASKAGGPLNEQFF
>TRBV15|-|TRBJ2-5|-|14
TGTGCCACCAGCATGGTGGGCAATCTCAGGGGCCAGTACTTC
CATSMVGNLRGQYF
>TRBV6-5|-|TRBJ1-2|TRBD1|14
TGTGCCAGCAGTTACCTAGTCGGACAGGGCGGCTACACCTTC
CASSYLVGQGGYTF
>TRBV7-2|-|TRBJ1-4|-|15
TGTGCCAGCAGCCAACGAGGGGGTTCTGGAGAAAAACTGTTTTTT
CASSQRGGSGEKLFF
>TRBV7-9|few|TRBJ2-7|-|11
TGTGCCAGCAGCCCAGGGGGGGAGCAGTACTTC
CASSPGGEQYF
>TRBV2|few|TRBJ2-7|-|14
TGTGCCAGCAGTCGGAGACAGACCACCTACGAGCAGTACTTC
CASSRRQTTYEQYF
>TRBV25-1|-|TRBJ2-1|TRBD2|15
TGTGCCAGCAGTGAATCAGTAGCGGGAGGTCACGAGCAGTTCTTC
CASSESVAGGHEQFF
>TRBV14|-|TRBJ1-3|-|14
TGTGCCAGCAGCCAAGATCTTACAGCAGGGACCATATATTTT
CASSQDLTAGTIYF
>TRBV28|-|TRBJ1-2|TRBD1|13
TGTGCCAGCAGAATCCAGGGGGCCGGTGGCTACACCTTC
CASRIQGAGGYTF
>TRBV6-1|-|TRBJ2-7|TRBD2|14
TGTGCCAGCAGTGAAGTGGCGGGAGACTACGAGCAGTACTTC
CASSEVAGDYEQYF
>TRBV28|-|TRBJ2-5|TRBD2|16
TGTGCCAGCAGTTTATGGCTGGGACTAGAAAAAGAGACCCAGTACTTC
CASSLWLGLEKETQYF
>TRBV7-2|-|TRBJ1-2|TRBD1|14
TGTGCCAGCAGTCATTATGGGACAGACTATGGCTACACCTTC
CASSHYGTDYGYTF
>TRBV10-3|-|TRBJ1-6|-|16
TGTGCCATCAGTGAGTCTGGGGGGGGGAATAATTCACCCCTCCACTTT
CAISESGGGNNSPLHF
>TRBV7-3|-|TRBJ2-5|-|13
TGTGCCGGCAGCCCCAACAGTCGGGAGACCCAGTACTTC
CAGSPNSRETQYF
>TRBV6-5|-|TRBJ2-7|-|16
TGTGCCAGCAGTTACTCGATACAGACGAGCTCCTACGAGCAGTACTTC
CASSYSIQTSSYEQYF
>TRBV5-6|-|TRBJ2-1|-|15
TGTGCCAGCAGCTTGTTAACGGGCTCCTACAATGAGCAGTTCTTC
CASSLLTGSYNEQFF
>TRBV6-1|-|TRBJ1-3|-|16
TGTGCCAGCAGTGAATGGGGGCCTTCCTCTGGAAACACCATATATTTT
CASSEWGPSSGNTIYF